This is a list of T cell receptor beta chains from one sample in a study of blood T cell repertoires in COVID-19. Clones were sequenced by immunoSEQ multiplex PCR, and TCRdb holds only the in-frame ones, with some missing. This sample yields about 190,000 clones, of which around 79% are seen a single time; about 14% belongs to the top ten. Sequencing input: peripheral blood. Source of these receptors: a man aged 50 to 59 who had recovered from COVID-19. CDR3s include the opening cysteine and the closing phenylalanine or tryptophan. The order of the fields is D gene, J gene, clone size, V gene, CDR3 protein, CDR3 DNA. A D gene is named only where the DNA matches it firmly. Clone size is not always given. Where it is, it says once, few, many or a class for expanded clones.

>TRBD2|TRBJ2-3|.|TRBV7-7
CASSHGTSGNGDTQYF
TGTGCCAGCAGCCACGGGACTAGCGGGAATGGGGATACGCAGTATTTT
>.|TRBJ2-1|.|TRBV6-5
CASSLRGNEQFF
TGTGCCAGCAGTCTTAGGGGCAATGAGCAGTTCTTC
>TRBD1|TRBJ2-1|few|TRBV5-3
CARSCGQGEFREKFYKGYNEQFF
TGTGCCAGAAGCTGTGGACAGGGAGAATTTCGGGAGAAATTTTATAAGGGTTACAATGAGCAGTTCTTC
>TRBD2|TRBJ2-7|.|TRBV19
CASSRLAESSYEQYF
TGTGCCAGTAGTAGGCTAGCGGAGAGCTCCTACGAGCAGTACTTC
>.|TRBJ2-1|many|TRBV16
CASSRRQGDNEQFF
TGTGCCAGCAGCCGCAGACAAGGGGACAATGAGCAGTTCTTC
>TRBD1|TRBJ2-2|.|TRBV28
CATWDSTNTGELFF
TGTGCCACTTGGGACAGCACGAACACCGGGGAGCTGTTTTTT
>TRBD2|TRBJ2-1|.|TRBV7-2
CASSLSSGSGWNEQFF
TGTGCCAGCAGCTTGAGTAGCGGGAGTGGATGGAATGAGCAGTTCTTC
>.|TRBJ2-7|few|TRBV18
CASSLGGIGQAYEQYF
TGTGCCAGCTCACTGGGCGGTATAGGACAAGCCTACGAGCAGTACTTC
>TRBD2|TRBJ2-1|.|TRBV9
CASSPRVAGVNNEQFF
TGTGCCAGCAGCCCGCGGGTAGCGGGAGTCAACAATGAGCAGTTCTTC
>TRBD2|TRBJ2-2|.|TRBV5-1
CASSRGTSGTGELFF
TGCGCCAGCAGCCGTGGGACTAGCGGTACCGGGGAGCTGTTTTTT
>TRBD1|TRBJ2-6|once|TRBV30
CAWSVLWDRGKSSGANVLTF
TGTGCCTGGAGTGTTCTGTGGGACAGAGGGAAGTCCTCTGGGGCCAACGTCCTGACTTTC
>.|TRBJ1-1|.|TRBV6-5
CASSLQGGATEAFF
TGTGCCAGCAGTCTACAGGGTGGCGCCACTGAAGCTTTCTTT
>.|TRBJ2-4|.|TRBV7-9
CASSLVGGSGKNIQYF
TGTGCCAGCAGCTTAGTCGGTGGGAGCGGCAAAAACATTCAGTACTTC
>TRBD2|TRBJ2-2|.|TRBV18
CASSHSLAGKNTGELFF
TGTGCCAGCTCACACTCACTAGCGGGAAAGAACACCGGGGAGCTGTTTTTT
>.|TRBJ1-2|.|TRBV6-5
CASEPLDTYGYTF
TGTGCCAGCGAGCCATTAGATACTTATGGCTACACCTTC
>.|TRBJ2-3|once|TRBV12-3/TRBV12-4
CASSFPSTDTQYF
TGTGCCAGCAGTTTTCCTTCCACAGATACGCAGTATTTT
>TRBD2|TRBJ2-7|.|TRBV30
CAWAPGLAGFYSSYEQYF
TGTGCCTGGGCCCCGGGACTAGCGGGGTTCTATTCCTCCTACGAGCAGTACTTC
>TRBD1|TRBJ2-7|many|TRBV3-1/TRBV3-2
CASSPRDRYYEQYF
TGTGCCAGCAGCCCTCGGGACAGGTACTACGAGCAGTACTTC
>TRBD2|TRBJ2-3|.|TRBV24-1
CATSDLTSGSTDTQYF
TGTGCCACCAGTGACTTGACTAGCGGGAGTACAGATACGCAGTATTTT
>.|TRBJ2-3|.|TRBV11-3
CASSPREVPRTQYF
TGTGCCAGCAGCCCCAGGGAGGTGCCCCGGACGCAGTATTTT
>TRBD1|TRBJ1-1|.|TRBV6-5
CASSYRQGEKTEAFF
TGTGCCAGCAGTTACAGACAGGGAGAGAAGACTGAAGCTTTCTTT
>.|TRBJ2-5|.|TRBV18
CASSRGRVGETQYF
TGTGCCAGCTCACGGGGCAGGGTAGGCGAGACCCAGTACTTC
>.|TRBJ2-7|.|TRBV19
CASSIRVSYEQYF
TGTGCCAGTAGTATCCGGGTTAGCTACGAGCAGTACTTC
>TRBD2|TRBJ2-1|.|TRBV28
CASSLWGLAGESSYNEQFF
TGTGCCAGCAGTTTATGGGGGCTAGCGGGAGAGAGCTCCTACAATGAGCAGTTCTTC
>TRBD2|TRBJ2-1|.|TRBV4-1
CASSQGRLAGGNEQFF
TGCGCCAGCAGCCAAGGCCGACTAGCGGGGGGGAATGAGCAGTTCTTC
>.|TRBJ1-5|few|TRBV27
CASMSFSTEPQHF
TGTGCCAGCATGTCTTTTTCCACTGAGCCCCAGCATTTT
>.|TRBJ1-3|.|TRBV7-9
CASSLQGTGNTIYF
TGTGCCAGCAGCTTACAGGGTACGGGAAACACCATATATTTT